The 30 T cell receptor beta chains in this list originate from one sample, sequenced in a study of CD4 T cells in relation to SARS-CoV-2 and coronaviruses. Unexposed donor CD4+ T cells date from about 2010-2019, before the COVID-19 pandemic. Data came from immunoSEQ multiplex PCR; TCRdb stores just in-frame clones and leaves some out. The sample lists some 65,000 clones, over 70% occurring once. Input material: memory CD4+ T cells from PBMCs. All receptors derive from a human donor in good health.

This clone was counted a single time. The chain is built from TRBV4-1 and TRBJ1-4, with 7 bases that match TRBD1. Germline loops: CDR1 MGHRA, CDR2 YSYEKL. The CDR3 runs to 14 residues. After removal of 0 bases from V and 5 bases from J, the junction contained 0 bases not matched to a gene. DNA for the CDR3: TGCGCCAGCAGCCAAGACAGGGGGAATGAAAAACTGTTTTTT. Translation: CASSQDRGNEKLFF.

CDR3 region: CASGLGAAGTDTQYF. The DNA for the CDR3 is TGTGCTAGTGGTTTAGGGGCAGCGGGCACAGATACGCAGTATTTT. V and J are TRBV12-5 and TRBJ2-3, with D possibly called TRBD1 or TRBD2 (5 bases each). This CDR3 is built from 15 residues. Trimming left V 3 bases short and J 1 base short, with 11 bases between. The germline V gene encodes CDR1 LGHNT and CDR2 FRNRAP.

The chain couples TRBV6-5 to TRBJ2-1, with 8 bases identical to TRBD1. The CDR3 loop spans 13 amino acids. V shed 5 bases and J 9 bases; nucleotides not matched to a gene: 6. The germline CDR1 and CDR2 sequences are MNHEY and SVGAGI. CDR3 region: CASSQTGGSEQFF. The CDR3 DNA reads TGTGCCAGCAGTCAAACAGGGGGGAGTGAGCAGTTCTTC.

This clone was seen once. The CDR3 sequence: CASSLPLDVGERTNEKLFF. The CDR3 coding sequence is TGTGCCAGCAGCTTACCGCTCGACGTTGGGGAGAGGACTAATGAAAAACTGTTTTTT. This chain connects TRBV7-9 to TRBJ1-4, with D unclear. Trimming removed 2 bases from V and 2 bases from J, with 21 bases in between. The CDR3 extends over 19 amino acids. CDR1 is SEHNR and CDR2 is FQNEAQ in the germline V gene (reference sequence).

The J gene is TRBJ2-1, the V gene TRBV30; the match to TRBD2 covers 11 bases. The CDR3 contains 20 residues. V was pared by 0 bases and J by 7 bases, with 20 bases of the junction left unmatched. Germline V lookup: CDR1 GTSNPN, CDR2 SVGIG (reference sequence). The CDR3 nucleotides are TGTGCCTGGAGTGTACTATGGGCTAGCGGGGGGCCAAGACTGGGGAATGAGCAGTTCTTC. It encodes CAWSVLWASGGPRLGNEQFF.

This clone showed up just a few times. V and J are TRBV24-1 and TRBJ1-5; D is unresolved. The germline V and J ends were trimmed by 4 bases and 1 base, with 13 bases remaining between them. Germline-derived CDR1 and CDR2 are KGHDR and SFDVKD. The CDR3 length is 16 residues. DNA of the CDR3: TGTGCCACCAGTGAAGGTCGGCGCGGAAGCAATCAGCCCCAGCATTTT. Amino acid sequence: CATSEGRRGSNQPQHF.

Here the CDR3 reads CASSLDPSGPDTQYF. The CDR3 nucleotides read TGTGCCAGCAGCTTAGATCCGTCCGGGCCAGATACGCAGTATTTT. The chain carries TRBV7-8 and TRBJ2-3; D not resolved. The CDR3 totals 15 residues. Per germline, CDR1 SGHVS and CDR2 FQNEAQ. Trimming pared 1 base from V and 4 bases from J, leaving 12 bases between.

Only one count was recorded for this clone. The rearrangement links TRBV4-3 to TRBJ2-7; TRBD1 aligns across 7 bases. The CDR3 covers 15 residues. V lost 4 bases, J lost 0 bases, and 6 bases stayed unmatched. The germline CDR1 and CDR2 sequences are LGHNA and YSLEER. The CDR3 nucleotides are TGCGCCAGCAGCCGAGACGGGGACAGCTCCTACGAGCAGTACTTC. Its protein product is CASSRDGDSSYEQYF.

The CDR3 loop reads CATRTGTAGEQYF. As DNA, the CDR3 is TGTGCCACCAGGACCGGGACAGCTGGCGAGCAGTACTTC. The V gene is TRBV24-1, the J gene TRBJ2-7, with TRBD1 matching over 7 bases. The CDR3 runs 13 residues. In germline, CDR1 is KGHDR, CDR2 SFDVKD. With 7 bases clipped from V and 6 bases from J, the junction kept 8 bases outside the gene matches.

This sequence joins TRBV27 and TRBJ2-3, with a possible D match to TRBD1 (5 bases). Trimming stripped 6 bases from V and 4 bases from J, with 20 bases between. This CDR3 has 16 residues. Per germline, CDR1 MNHEY and CDR2 SMNVEV (reference sequence). CDR3 region: CASSKGIREGADTQYF. CDR3 coding DNA: TGTGCCAGCAGCAAGGGTATCAGGGAAGGGGCAGATACGCAGTATTTT.

The V and J genes are TRBV5-1 and TRBJ1-3; D remains ambiguous. The CDR3 runs 16 residues. Germline-derived CDR1 and CDR2 are SGHRS and YFSETQ. V was trimmed by 2 bases and J by 0 bases, leaving 12 bases between them. The DNA for the CDR3 is TGCGCCAGCAGCTTCGGTGACACAAGCTCTGGAAACACCATATATTTT. This translates into CASSFGDTSSGNTIYF.

The chain has TRBV21-1 and TRBJ2-7; the table gives TRBD1 as D, unverified against the DNA. TRBV21-1 is a known pseudogene. The CDR3 contains 15 residues. For the CDR3, the DNA is TGTGCCAGCAGCAAAGTTGGCAGGGGGGACTACGAGCAGTACTTC. As protein: CASSKVGRGDYEQYF.

The chain recombines TRBV4-2 with TRBJ2-5; TRBD1 is a possible D gene (7 bases). This CDR3 is 13 amino acids long. Germline lookup yields CDR1 LGHNA and CDR2 YNFKEQ. The CDR3 nucleotides are TGTGCAGCAGGGGGGCTCAGCGGAGAGACCCAGTACTTC. Amino acid sequence: CAAGGLSGETQYF.

V gene TRBV18 combines with J gene TRBJ2-3; tentatively, D is TRBD1 (5 bases). Looked up from germline, CDR1 is KGHSH and CDR2 is LQKENI. The CDR3 sequence is 18 residues long. V lost 6 bases and J 1 base, leaving 23 bases between the germline ends. The CDR3 DNA is TGTGCCAGCTCCCGTGGTGGCAGGGCGACTCAGGGCACAGATACGCAGTATTTT. Translated: CASSRGGRATQGTDTQYF.

This clone was observed a single time. This sequence joins TRBV15 and TRBJ2-7; 10 nucleotides align to TRBD1. This CDR3 comprises 15 residues. CDR1 and CDR2 (germline): LNHNV, YYDKDF (reference sequence). Trimming removed 5 bases from V and 2 bases from J; junction bases left unmatched: 6. In DNA, the CDR3 is TGTGCCACCAGCCTACCTGGACAGGGGGCCTACGAGCAGTACTTC. It encodes CATSLPGQGAYEQYF.

J is TRBJ2-2 and V is TRBV5-4; D not certain. Germline-derived CDR1 and CDR2 are SGHNT and YYREEE (reference sequence). Deletions cut 0 bases from V and 0 bases from J, with 9 bases between. The CDR3 is 16 residues long. CDR3: CASSLEATSNTGELFF. The CDR3 nucleotides read TGTGCCAGCAGCTTGGAAGCGACATCGAACACCGGGGAGCTGTTTTTT.

The genes are TRBV19 and TRBJ1-2, with D unresolved. Germline CDR1 LNHDA, CDR2 SQIVND (reference sequence). This CDR3 is built from 16 residues. V lost 5 bases, J lost 2 bases, and 18 bases lay in between. DNA of the CDR3: TGTGCCAGTAGTGTGCAGACGCAATTATGGAACTATGGCTACACCTTC. This translates into CASSVQTQLWNYGYTF. Full variable domain (remainder filled in from reference TRBV19 and TRBJ1-2): DGGITQSPKYLFRKEGQNVTLSCEQNLNHDAMYWYRQDPGQGLRLIYYSQIVNDFQKGDIAEGYSVSREKKESFPLTVTSAQKNPTAFYLCASSVQTQLWNYGYTFGSGTRLTVV.

The chain recombines TRBV5-1 with TRBJ1-2; D remains ambiguous. The V end lost 7 bases, the J end lost 0 bases, and 16 bases lay between the germline ends. This CDR3 has 15 amino acids. From germline, CDR1 is SGHRS and CDR2 YFSETQ. CDR3 loop: CASRMVTQPNYGYTF. The CDR3 DNA is TGCGCCAGCCGGATGGTCACACAGCCTAACTATGGCTACACCTTC.

The chain uses TRBV28 and TRBJ2-7, with D hard to call. The CDR3 runs to 13 residues. V lost 9 bases and J 2 bases, leaving 14 bases between the germline ends. Germline CDR1 reads MDHEN; CDR2 reads SYDVKM. CDR3 sequence reads: CASSGPATYEQYF. The CDR3 region has the DNA TGTGCCAGTTCCGGCCCGGCCACCTACGAGCAGTACTTC.

This rearrangement joins TRBV9 to TRBJ1-4, with TRBD1 matching 12 bases. The CDR3 has 15 amino acids. Germline V gene sequence: CDR1 SGDLS, CDR2 YYNGEE. Trimming cost V 4 bases and J 8 bases; bases outside gene matches: 6. CDR3 sequence (DNA): TGTGCCAGCAGCCTCCCCGGGACAGGGGGCGAAAAACTGTTTTTT. Translation: CASSLPGTGGEKLFF.

The chain has TRBV7-2 and TRBJ2-7; tentatively, D is TRBD1 or TRBD2 (5 bases each). The V end lost 3 bases, the J end lost 6 bases, and 18 bases lay between the germline ends. Germline-derived CDR1 and CDR2 are SGHTA and FQGNSA. This CDR3 is built from 15 residues. DNA of the CDR3: TGTGCCAGCAGCTTGTTCCAAGAATCAGGGAGCGAGCAGTACTTC. Protein sequence: CASSLFQESGSEQYF.

CDR3 nucleotides: TGTGCCAGCAGTCTTCTATCCTCCGGTAGGCCAGATACGCAGTATTTT. Residues: CASSLLSSGRPDTQYF. J is TRBJ2-3 and V is TRBV27; D not certain. V lost 5 bases to trimming and J lost 4 bases, with 19 bases between them. CDR3 size: 16 residues. CDR1 is MNHEY, CDR2 SMNVEV, per germline (reference sequence).

This clone was observed a few times. The chain is built from TRBV30 and TRBJ2-7; D possibly corresponds to TRBD1 (5 bases). CDR1 and CDR2 from the germline V gene are GTSNPN and SVGIG (reference sequence). This CDR3 has 13 amino acids. The ends were cut back, 8 bases at V and 2 bases at J, with 16 bases in the middle. CDR3 sequence reads: CAQSATGPYEQYF. The CDR3, as DNA: TGTGCCCAATCGGCTACAGGCCCCTACGAGCAGTACTTC.

V is TRBV28 and J is TRBJ1-5, with D possibly being TRBD1 (5 bases). In germline, CDR1 is MDHEN, CDR2 SYDVKM. With 2 bases removed from V and 6 bases from J, the gap between germline ends came to 14 bases. This CDR3 is 15 amino acids long. CDR3 bases: TGTGCCAGCAGTTTAATCGCAGGGTATAGTCAGCCCCAGCATTTT. Protein: CASSLIAGYSQPQHF.

The chain joins TRBV5-1 to TRBJ1-2; 7 nucleotides match TRBD1. The CDR3 extends over 15 amino acids. Unmatched junction bases numbered 6, after V lost 4 bases and J lost 0 bases. Germline assignment: CDR1 SGHRS and CDR2 YFSETQ. CDR3: CASSPYRGSNYGYTF. The CDR3 region has the DNA TGCGCCAGCAGCCCGTACAGGGGTTCTAACTATGGCTACACCTTC.

This clone appeared once. V and J are TRBV4-3 and TRBJ1-2; D may be TRBD1 (5 bases). The CDR3 length is 14 residues. CDR1 and CDR2 from the germline V gene are LGHNA and YSLEER. The V gene lost 1 base and the J gene lost 6 bases, with 12 bases spanning the gap. The CDR3 protein is CASSQGHSRDGYTF. CDR3 DNA sequence: TGCGCCAGCAGCCAAGGCCACTCCAGGGATGGCTACACCTTC.

V is TRBV7-9 and J is TRBJ2-7; D tentatively fits TRBD1 or TRBD2 (7 bases each). Germline-derived CDR1 and CDR2 are SEHNR and FQNEAQ (reference sequence). V was cut by 8 bases and J by 1 base, with 12 bases left in between. This CDR3 is built from 13 residues. The CDR3 here is CASLRGGSYEQYF. The CDR3 DNA reads TGTGCCAGCCTCAGGGGGGGGTCCTACGAGCAGTACTTC. Full variable domain (missing parts from reference TRBV7-9 and TRBJ2-7): DTGVSQNPRHKITKRGQNVTFRCDPISEHNRLYWYRQTLGQGPEFLTYFQNEAQLEKSRLLSDRFSAERPKGSFSTLEIQRTEQGDSAMYLCASLRGGSYEQYFGPGTRLTVT.

The chain employs TRBV30 and TRBJ2-5; D remains unclear. CDR1 and CDR2 (germline): GTSNPN, SVGIG (reference sequence). Trimming cost V 2 bases and J 2 bases, with 12 bases left between them. CDR3 length: 14 amino acids. In nucleotides, the CDR3 is TGTGCCTGGAGTATCGGCCAGCCACAAGAGACCCAGTACTTC. Translated: CAWSIGQPQETQYF.

This chain connects TRBV19 to TRBJ1-1; 7 bases line up with TRBD1. CDR3 length: 12 residues. CDR1 is LNHDA and CDR2 is SQIVND in the germline V gene (reference sequence). The CDR3 loop is CGTGPGGTEAFF. The CDR3 nucleotides are TGTGGGACAGGTCCCGGTGGGACTGAAGCTTTCTTT.

The rearrangement uses TRBV20-1 and TRBJ2-3, with D possibly being TRBD1 (6 bases). The CDR3 has 15 residues. With 5 bases removed from V and 4 bases from J, the gap between germline ends came to 19 bases. The V gene's germline CDR1 is DFQATT and CDR2 SNEGSKA (reference sequence). The CDR3 loop reads CSAGGGIDWADTQYF. The CDR3 nucleotides read TGCAGTGCTGGTGGGGGCATTGACTGGGCAGATACGCAGTATTTT.